This T cell receptor (beta chain) was sequenced during a study of Graves' ophthalmopathy and Graves' hyperthyroidism. Amplified TCR beta CDR3 regions were obtained using RNA transcripts as template. HTBI-primed first-round RT-PCR preceded second-round multiplex PCR. TCRdb processed the multiplex PCR reads anew with MiXCR; each CDR3 protein has one entry. The sample carries roughly 380,000 distinct CDR3 sequences, approximately 15% recorded once. The stable label applied to hyperthyroidism with no ophthalmopathy within 18 months of follow-up. Uncontrolled infections, other autoimmune diseases, pregnancy or lactation barred patients from enrollment. Clinical symptoms, serum thyroxine, TRAb, thyroid ultrasound and orbital computed tomography determined diagnosis. The sequence was collected from a young woman with stable Graves' hyperthyroidism. Sample: peripheral blood.

In DNA, the CDR3 is TGTGCCAGCAGTGAAAGCCTGGTTAACACTGAAGCTTTCTTT. Encoded protein: CASSESLVNTEAFF. The chain combines TRBV6-1 with TRBJ1-1, with D uncertain. Trimming left V 2 bases short and J 2 bases short, with 9 bases between. Germline values: CDR1 MNHNS, CDR2 SASEGT. This CDR3 is built from 14 residues.